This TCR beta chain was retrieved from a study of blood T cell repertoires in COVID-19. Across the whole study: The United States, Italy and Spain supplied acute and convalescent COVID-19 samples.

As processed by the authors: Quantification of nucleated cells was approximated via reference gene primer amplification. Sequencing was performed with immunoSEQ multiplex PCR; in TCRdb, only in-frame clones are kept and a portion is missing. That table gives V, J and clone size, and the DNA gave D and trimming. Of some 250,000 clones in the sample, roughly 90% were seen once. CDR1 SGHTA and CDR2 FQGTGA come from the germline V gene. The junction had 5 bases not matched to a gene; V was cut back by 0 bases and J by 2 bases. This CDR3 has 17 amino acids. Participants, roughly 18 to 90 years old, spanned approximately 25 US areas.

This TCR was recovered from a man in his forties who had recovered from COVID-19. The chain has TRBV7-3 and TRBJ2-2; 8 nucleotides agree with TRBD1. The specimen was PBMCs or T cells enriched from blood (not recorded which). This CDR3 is CASSLTRDRLNTGELFF. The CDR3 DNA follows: TGTGCCAGCAGCTTAACGCGGGACAGGCTTAACACCGGGGAGCTGTTTTTT.